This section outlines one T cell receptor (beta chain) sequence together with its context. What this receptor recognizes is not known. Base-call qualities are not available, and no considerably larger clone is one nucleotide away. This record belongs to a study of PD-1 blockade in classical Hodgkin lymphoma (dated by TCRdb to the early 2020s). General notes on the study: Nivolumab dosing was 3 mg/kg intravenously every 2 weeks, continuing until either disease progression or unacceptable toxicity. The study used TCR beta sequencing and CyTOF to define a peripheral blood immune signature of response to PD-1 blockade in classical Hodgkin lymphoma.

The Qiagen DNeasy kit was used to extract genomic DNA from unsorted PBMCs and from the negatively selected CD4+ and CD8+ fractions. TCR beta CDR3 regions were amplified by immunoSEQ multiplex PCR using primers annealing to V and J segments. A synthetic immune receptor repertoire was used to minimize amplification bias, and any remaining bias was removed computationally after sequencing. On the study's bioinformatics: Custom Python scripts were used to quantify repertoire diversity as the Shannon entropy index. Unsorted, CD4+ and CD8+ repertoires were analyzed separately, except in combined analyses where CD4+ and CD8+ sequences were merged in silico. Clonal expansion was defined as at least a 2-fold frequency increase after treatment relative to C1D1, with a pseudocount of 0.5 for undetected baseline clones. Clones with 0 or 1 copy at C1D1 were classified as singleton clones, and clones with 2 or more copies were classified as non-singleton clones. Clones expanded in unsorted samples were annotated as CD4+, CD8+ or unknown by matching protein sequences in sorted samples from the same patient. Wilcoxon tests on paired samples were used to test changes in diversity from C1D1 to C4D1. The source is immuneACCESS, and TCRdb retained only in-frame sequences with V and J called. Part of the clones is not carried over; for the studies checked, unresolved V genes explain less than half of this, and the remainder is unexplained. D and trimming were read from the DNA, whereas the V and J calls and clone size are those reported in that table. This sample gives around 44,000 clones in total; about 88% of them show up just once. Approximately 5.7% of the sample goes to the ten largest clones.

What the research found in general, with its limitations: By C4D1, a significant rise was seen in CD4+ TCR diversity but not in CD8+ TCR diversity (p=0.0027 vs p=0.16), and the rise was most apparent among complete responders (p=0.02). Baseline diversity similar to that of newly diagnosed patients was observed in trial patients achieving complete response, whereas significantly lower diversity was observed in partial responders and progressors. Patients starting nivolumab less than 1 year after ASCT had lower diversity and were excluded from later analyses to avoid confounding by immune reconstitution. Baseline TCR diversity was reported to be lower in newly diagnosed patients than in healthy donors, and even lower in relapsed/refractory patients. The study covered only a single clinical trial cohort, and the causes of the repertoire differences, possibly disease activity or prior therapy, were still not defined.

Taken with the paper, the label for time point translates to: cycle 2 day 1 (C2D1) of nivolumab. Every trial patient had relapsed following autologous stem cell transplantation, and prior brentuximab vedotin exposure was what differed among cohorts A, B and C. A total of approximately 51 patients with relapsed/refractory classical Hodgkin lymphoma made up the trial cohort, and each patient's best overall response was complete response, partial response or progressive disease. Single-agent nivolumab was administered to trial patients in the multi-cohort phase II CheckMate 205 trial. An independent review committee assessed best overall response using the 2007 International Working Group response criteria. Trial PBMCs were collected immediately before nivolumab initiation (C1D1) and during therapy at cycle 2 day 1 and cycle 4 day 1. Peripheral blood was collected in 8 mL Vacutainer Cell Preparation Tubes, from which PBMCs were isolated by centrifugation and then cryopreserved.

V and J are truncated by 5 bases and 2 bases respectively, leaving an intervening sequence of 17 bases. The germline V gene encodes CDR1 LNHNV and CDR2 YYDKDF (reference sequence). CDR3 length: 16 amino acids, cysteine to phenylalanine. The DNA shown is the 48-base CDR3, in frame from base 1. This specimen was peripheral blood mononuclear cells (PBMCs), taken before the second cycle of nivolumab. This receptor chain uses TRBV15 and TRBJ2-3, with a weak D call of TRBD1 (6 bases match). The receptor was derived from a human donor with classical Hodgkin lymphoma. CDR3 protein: CATSSRTALYTDTQYF. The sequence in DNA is TGTGCCACCAGCTCCCGGACAGCCTTATACACAGATACGCAGTATTTT.